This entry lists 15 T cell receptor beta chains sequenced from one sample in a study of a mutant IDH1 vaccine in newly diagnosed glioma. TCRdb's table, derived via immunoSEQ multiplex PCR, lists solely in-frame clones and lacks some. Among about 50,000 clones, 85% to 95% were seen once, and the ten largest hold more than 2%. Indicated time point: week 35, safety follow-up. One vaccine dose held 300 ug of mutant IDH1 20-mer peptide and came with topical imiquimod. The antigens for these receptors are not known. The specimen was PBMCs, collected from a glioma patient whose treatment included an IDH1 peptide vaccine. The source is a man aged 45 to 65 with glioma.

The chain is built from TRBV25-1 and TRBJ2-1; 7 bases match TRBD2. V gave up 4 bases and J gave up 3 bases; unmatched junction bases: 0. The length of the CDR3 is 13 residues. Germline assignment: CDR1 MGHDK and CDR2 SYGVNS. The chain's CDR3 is CASSGDYYNEQFF. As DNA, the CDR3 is TGTGCCAGCAGTGGGGACTACTACAATGAGCAGTTCTTC.

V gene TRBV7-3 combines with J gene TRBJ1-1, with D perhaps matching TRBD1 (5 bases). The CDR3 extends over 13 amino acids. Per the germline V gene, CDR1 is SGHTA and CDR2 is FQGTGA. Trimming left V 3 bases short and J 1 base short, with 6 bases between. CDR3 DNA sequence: TGTGCCAGCAGCTTGGGGCAGAACACTGAAGCTTTCTTT. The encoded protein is CASSLGQNTEAFF.

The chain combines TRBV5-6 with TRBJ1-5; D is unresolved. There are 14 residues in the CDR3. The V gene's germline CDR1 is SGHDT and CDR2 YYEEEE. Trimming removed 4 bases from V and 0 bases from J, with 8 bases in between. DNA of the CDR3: TGTGCCAGCAGCCCTAGGGATAGCAATCAGCCCCAGCATTTT. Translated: CASSPRDSNQPQHF.

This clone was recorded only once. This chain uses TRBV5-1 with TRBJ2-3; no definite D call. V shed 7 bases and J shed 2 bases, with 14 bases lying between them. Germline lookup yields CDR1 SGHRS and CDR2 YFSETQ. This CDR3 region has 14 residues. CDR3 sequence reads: CASGKSGSTDTQYF. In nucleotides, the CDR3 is TGCGCCAGCGGAAAGTCGGGTTCCACAGATACGCAGTATTTT.

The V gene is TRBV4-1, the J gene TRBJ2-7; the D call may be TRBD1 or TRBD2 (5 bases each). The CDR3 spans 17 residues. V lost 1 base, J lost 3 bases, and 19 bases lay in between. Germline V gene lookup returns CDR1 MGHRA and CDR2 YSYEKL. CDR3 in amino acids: CASSQGDGTGPNYEQYF. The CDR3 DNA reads TGCGCCAGCAGCCAAGGGGATGGGACGGGACCGAACTACGAGCAGTACTTC.

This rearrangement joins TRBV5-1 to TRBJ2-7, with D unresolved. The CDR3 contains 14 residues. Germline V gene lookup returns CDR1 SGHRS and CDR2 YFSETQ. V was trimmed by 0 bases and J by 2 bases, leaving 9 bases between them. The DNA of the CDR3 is TGCGCCAGCAGCTTGGCCGACGGCCCCTACGAGCAGTACTTC. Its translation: CASSLADGPYEQYF.

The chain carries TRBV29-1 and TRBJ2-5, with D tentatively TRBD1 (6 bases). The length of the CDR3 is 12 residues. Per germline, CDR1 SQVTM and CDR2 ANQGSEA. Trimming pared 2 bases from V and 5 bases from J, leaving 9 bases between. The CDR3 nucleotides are TGCAGCGTTGAAATTAGGGGGGAGACCCAGTACTTC. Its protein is CSVEIRGETQYF.

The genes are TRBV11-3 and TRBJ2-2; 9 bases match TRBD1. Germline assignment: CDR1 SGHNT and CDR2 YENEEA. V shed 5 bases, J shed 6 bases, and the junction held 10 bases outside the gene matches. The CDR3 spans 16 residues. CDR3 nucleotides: TGTGCCAGCAGCCCGGACGCGGGGGACAGGGCCGGGGAGCTGTTTTTT. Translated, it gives CASSPDAGDRAGELFF.

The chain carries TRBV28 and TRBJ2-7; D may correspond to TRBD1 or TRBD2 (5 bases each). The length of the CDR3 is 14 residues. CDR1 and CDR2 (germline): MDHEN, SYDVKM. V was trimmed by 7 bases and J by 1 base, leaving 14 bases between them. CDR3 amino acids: CASTYRGRSYEQYF. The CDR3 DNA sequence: TGTGCCAGCACCTACCGGGGCCGATCCTACGAGCAGTACTTC.

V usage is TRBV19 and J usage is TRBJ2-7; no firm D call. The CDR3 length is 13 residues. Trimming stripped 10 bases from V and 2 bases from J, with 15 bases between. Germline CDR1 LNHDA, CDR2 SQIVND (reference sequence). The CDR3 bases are TGTGCCACCTCCGGACCGCAAACCTACGAGCAGTACTTC. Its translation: CATSGPQTYEQYF.

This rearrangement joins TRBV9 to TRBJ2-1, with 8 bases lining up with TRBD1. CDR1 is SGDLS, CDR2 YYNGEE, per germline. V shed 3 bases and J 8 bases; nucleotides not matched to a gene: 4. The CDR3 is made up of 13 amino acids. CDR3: CASSAGQGDEQFF. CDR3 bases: TGTGCCAGCAGCGCCGGACAGGGTGATGAGCAGTTCTTC.

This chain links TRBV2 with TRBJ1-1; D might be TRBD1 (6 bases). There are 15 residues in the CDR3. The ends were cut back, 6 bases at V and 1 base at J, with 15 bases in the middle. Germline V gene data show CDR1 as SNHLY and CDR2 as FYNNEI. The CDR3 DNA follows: TGTGCCAGCAGGGAGGGAAAAGGGGGGAACACTGAAGCTTTCTTT. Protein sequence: CASREGKGGNTEAFF.

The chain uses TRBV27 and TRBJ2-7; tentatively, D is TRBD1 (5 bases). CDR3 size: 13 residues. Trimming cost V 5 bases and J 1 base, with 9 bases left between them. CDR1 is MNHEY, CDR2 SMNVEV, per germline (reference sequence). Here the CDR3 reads CASSRQISYEQYF. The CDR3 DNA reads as TGTGCCAGCAGTAGACAGATATCCTACGAGCAGTACTTC.

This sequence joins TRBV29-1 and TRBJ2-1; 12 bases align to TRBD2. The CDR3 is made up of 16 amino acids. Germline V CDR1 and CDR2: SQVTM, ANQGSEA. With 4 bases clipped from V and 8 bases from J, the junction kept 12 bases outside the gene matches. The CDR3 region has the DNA TGCAGCGTTGCTCGACTAGCGGGAGAGGTAAGGTATGAGCAGTTCTTC. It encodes CSVARLAGEVRYEQFF.

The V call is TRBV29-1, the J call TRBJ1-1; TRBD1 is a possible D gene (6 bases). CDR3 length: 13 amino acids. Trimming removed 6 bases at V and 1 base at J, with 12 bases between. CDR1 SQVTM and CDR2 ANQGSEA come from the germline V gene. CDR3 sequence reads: CSVAQTGNTEAFF. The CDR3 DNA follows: TGCAGCGTAGCGCAGACAGGGAACACTGAAGCTTTCTTT. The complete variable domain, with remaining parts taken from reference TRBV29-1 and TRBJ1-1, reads SAVISQKPSRDICQRGTSLTIQCQVDSQVTMMFWYRQQPGQSLTLIATANQGSEATYESGFVIDKFPISRPNLTFSTLTVSNMSPEDSSIYLCSVAQTGNTEAFFGQGTRLTVV.